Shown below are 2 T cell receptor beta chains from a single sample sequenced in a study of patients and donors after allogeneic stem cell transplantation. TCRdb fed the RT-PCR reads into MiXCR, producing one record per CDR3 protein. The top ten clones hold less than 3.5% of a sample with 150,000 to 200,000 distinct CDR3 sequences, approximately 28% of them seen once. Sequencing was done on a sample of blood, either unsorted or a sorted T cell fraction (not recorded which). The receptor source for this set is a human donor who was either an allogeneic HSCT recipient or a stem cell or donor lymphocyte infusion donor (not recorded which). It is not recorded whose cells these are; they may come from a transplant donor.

The CDR3 nucleotides are TGTGCCAGCAGCTTAGATACGGGATACACTGAAGCTTTCTTT. Protein: CASSLDTGYTEAFF. The gene calls are TRBV7-8 and TRBJ1-1; D call uncertain. Trimming removed 1 base at V and 3 bases at J, with 9 bases between. CDR1 is SGHVS and CDR2 is FQNEAQ in the germline V gene. The CDR3 loop spans 14 amino acids.

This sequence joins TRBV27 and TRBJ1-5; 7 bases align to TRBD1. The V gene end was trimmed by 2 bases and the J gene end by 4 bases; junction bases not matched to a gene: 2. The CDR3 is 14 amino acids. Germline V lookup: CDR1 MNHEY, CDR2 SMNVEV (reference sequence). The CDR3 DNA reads TGTGCCAGCAGTTTAAGGGGGCTAAATCAGCCCCAGCATTTT. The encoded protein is CASSLRGLNQPQHF.